A selection of T cell receptor beta chains follows, all from one sample in a study of T cell repertoires in cytomegalovirus infection. TCRdb called the reads again in MiXCR, with one record for every CDR3 protein. The sample yields just under 300,000 distinct CDR3 sequences, roughly a tenth seen once. The sample comprised PBMCs. Receptor source: a human donor in good health (CMV status not recorded). Some clones in this sample may be carry-over from other donors' samples. CDR3s include the opening cysteine and the closing phenylalanine or tryptophan. D genes are given only for firm matches. The size field is filled for only some rows; it gives once, few, many or a size class.

clone size	D gene	V gene	CDR3 length	J gene	CDR3 protein	CDR3 DNA
-	-	TRBV20-1	14	TRBJ2-5	CSAREQLKQETQYF	TGCAGTGCTAGAGAGCAGCTCAAGCAAGAGACCCAGTACTTC
many	-	TRBV11-3	19	TRBJ2-2	CASSSQSSGRTGNTGELFF	TGTGCCAGCAGCTCCCAAAGCTCCGGGAGGACAGGGAACACCGGGGAGCTGTTTTTT
many	-	TRBV6-1	12	TRBJ2-7	CASERRGYEQYF	TGTGCCAGCGAACGCAGGGGCTACGAGCAGTACTTC
few	-	TRBV20-1	14	TRBJ2-3	CSAPQGGPTDTQYF	TGCAGTGCTCCCCAGGGGGGCCCCACAGATACGCAGTATTTT
-	-	TRBV6-4	13	TRBJ2-3	CASSDSKADTQYF	TGTGCCAGCAGTGACTCGAAGGCAGATACGCAGTATTTT
many	-	TRBV20-1	12	TRBJ2-5	CSARAPTETQYF	TGCAGTGCTAGAGCACCCACGGAGACCCAGTACTTC
-	-	TRBV10-3	13	TRBJ2-3	CASRAGAPDTQYF	TGTGCCTCTCGGGCAGGGGCCCCAGATACGCAGTATTTT
few	-	TRBV29-1	13	TRBJ1-5	CSAAGGGNQPQHF	TGCAGCGCCGCCGGGGGCGGTAATCAGCCCCAGCATTTT
many	-	TRBV14	14	TRBJ1-1	CASSPRGIGTEAFF	TGTGCCAGCAGCCCCAGGGGAATAGGAACTGAAGCTTTCTTT
many	-	TRBV5-6	14	TRBJ1-2	CASSLTTANYGYTF	TGTGCCAGCAGCTTGACAACAGCTAACTATGGCTACACCTTC
many	-	TRBV6-6	12	TRBJ1-1	CASSYGRAEAFF	TGTGCCAGCAGTTACGGGAGGGCTGAAGCTTTCTTT
-	-	TRBV2	13	TRBJ2-5	CASSGHLQETQYF	TGTGCCAGCAGTGGACATTTACAAGAGACCCAGTACTTC
many	-	TRBV24-1	16	TRBJ2-1	CATSDQAGNAYNEQFF	TGTGCCACCAGTGATCAAGCCGGAAACGCCTACAATGAGCAGTTCTTC
many	-	TRBV20-1	13	TRBJ2-5	CSARGQGLETQYF	TGCAGTGCTAGAGGGCAGGGCCTGGAGACCCAGTACTTC